A selection of T cell receptor beta chains follows, all from one sample in a study of cytomegalovirus exposure and HLA in healthy donors. Produced via immunoSEQ multiplex PCR; TCRdb's table is partial and in-frame only. The table lists over 110,000 clones, around 86% of them singletons, with around 10% in the top ten. The sequenced sample was PBMCs. The receptors were sampled from a man aged 18 to 29 in good health and CMV-seropositive. Both conserved end residues are part of each CDR3. Each record gives: clone size, CDR3 length, J gene, D gene, V gene, CDR3 protein, CDR3 DNA. D genes are given only for firm matches. Expanded clones are given a class, and other clones once, few, many or no size at all.

abundance: NA
len: 15
j_gene: TRBJ2-1
d_gene: TRBD1
v_gene: TRBV30
CDR3aa: CAWGLRTGLGNEQFF
CDR3nt: TGTGCCTGGGGACTCCGGACAGGGTTGGGCAATGAGCAGTTCTTC

abundance: NA
len: 14
j_gene: TRBJ2-2
d_gene: NA
v_gene: TRBV5-1
CDR3aa: CASNLEPGSGELFF
CDR3nt: TGCGCCAGCAACCTCGAGCCGGGGAGCGGGGAGCTGTTTTTT

abundance: NA
len: 13
j_gene: TRBJ1-4
d_gene: TRBD1
v_gene: TRBV2
CDR3aa: CASSRDRGEKLFF
CDR3nt: TGTGCCAGCAGCAGGGACAGGGGTGAAAAACTGTTTTTT

abundance: NA
len: 15
j_gene: TRBJ2-3
d_gene: TRBD1
v_gene: TRBV7-2
CDR3aa: CASSFRDRDGRGQYF
CDR3nt: TGTGCCAGCAGCTTCCGGGACAGGGATGGGAGGGGGCAGTATTTT

abundance: NA
len: 13
j_gene: TRBJ1-2
d_gene: TRBD1
v_gene: TRBV11-3
CDR3aa: CASSLGQIYGYTF
CDR3nt: TGTGCCAGCAGCTTGGGACAGATTTATGGCTACACCTTC

abundance: NA
len: 15
j_gene: TRBJ1-1
d_gene: TRBD1
v_gene: TRBV13
CDR3aa: CASSLRQGIYTEAFF
CDR3nt: TGTGCCAGCAGCTTACGACAGGGGATTTACACTGAAGCTTTCTTT

abundance: NA
len: 16
j_gene: TRBJ2-2
d_gene: TRBD1
v_gene: TRBV27
CDR3aa: CASSGPGQGFTGELFF
CDR3nt: TGTGCCAGCAGTGGTCCGGGACAGGGGTTCACCGGGGAGCTGTTTTTT

abundance: NA
len: 15
j_gene: TRBJ2-5
d_gene: TRBD2
v_gene: TRBV7-9
CDR3aa: CASSLSRGGRETQYF
CDR3nt: TGTGCCAGCAGCTTGTCGCGGGGGGGCCGGGAGACCCAGTACTTC

abundance: NA
len: 17
j_gene: TRBJ1-2
d_gene: NA
v_gene: TRBV9
CDR3aa: CASSVDRQATYFNGYTF
CDR3nt: TGTGCCAGCAGCGTCGACCGACAGGCCACCTATTTCAATGGCTACACCTTC

abundance: NA
len: 12
j_gene: TRBJ2-3
d_gene: NA
v_gene: TRBV6-5
CDR3aa: CASSYTGDTQYF
CDR3nt: TGTGCCAGCAGTTACACAGGGGATACGCAGTATTTT

abundance: NA
len: 18
j_gene: TRBJ2-3
d_gene: TRBD2
v_gene: TRBV5-1
CDR3aa: CASSPRRLSGASTDTQYF
CDR3nt: TGCGCCAGCAGCCCCCGGCGCCTTAGCGGGGCTAGCACAGATACGCAGTATTTT

abundance: NA
len: 15
j_gene: TRBJ2-1
d_gene: TRBD2
v_gene: TRBV18
CDR3aa: CASSPRSGGNNEQFF
CDR3nt: TGTGCCAGCTCACCAAGGAGCGGGGGGAACAATGAGCAGTTCTTC

abundance: once
len: 14
j_gene: TRBJ2-1
d_gene: NA
v_gene: TRBV10-3
CDR3aa: CAISVNGGGNEQFF
CDR3nt: TGTGCCATCAGTGTCAATGGCGGAGGGAATGAGCAGTTCTTC

abundance: NA
len: 13
j_gene: TRBJ1-1
d_gene: NA
v_gene: TRBV7-8
CDR3aa: CASSSGSYDEAFF
CDR3nt: TGTGCCAGCAGCTCAGGATCCTACGATGAAGCTTTCTTT

abundance: NA
len: 16
j_gene: TRBJ1-2
d_gene: TRBD1
v_gene: TRBV6-5
CDR3aa: CASSYSQGALVGGYTF
CDR3nt: TGTGCCAGCAGTTACTCACAGGGGGCGCTAGTCGGGGGCTACACCTTC

abundance: NA
len: 14
j_gene: TRBJ1-3
d_gene: NA
v_gene: TRBV13
CDR3aa: CASVTSRGTNTIYF
CDR3nt: TGTGCCAGCGTAACCAGTCGAGGAACGAACACCATATATTTT

abundance: few
len: 13
j_gene: TRBJ2-1
d_gene: NA
v_gene: TRBV5-4
CDR3aa: CASSLVSSGEQFF
CDR3nt: TGTGCCAGCAGCTTGGTTTCATCGGGTGAGCAGTTCTTC

abundance: NA
len: 15
j_gene: TRBJ2-7
d_gene: NA
v_gene: TRBV6-5
CDR3aa: CASSYSTPGFYEQYF
CDR3nt: TGTGCCAGCAGTTACTCGACTCCAGGGTTTTACGAGCAGTACTTC

abundance: NA
len: 14
j_gene: TRBJ1-3
d_gene: NA
v_gene: TRBV7-6
CDR3aa: CASSLPGKGNTIYF
CDR3nt: TGTGCCAGCAGCTTACCAGGTAAGGGAAACACCATATATTTT

abundance: NA
len: 15
j_gene: TRBJ2-7
d_gene: TRBD1
v_gene: TRBV11-2
CDR3aa: CASSLGGTGTYEQYF
CDR3nt: TGTGCCAGCAGCTTAGGCGGGACAGGGACCTACGAGCAGTACTTC

abundance: NA
len: 15
j_gene: TRBJ1-2
d_gene: NA
v_gene: TRBV19
CDR3aa: CASSIAGAANYGYTF
CDR3nt: TGTGCCAGTAGTATAGCAGGGGCGGCTAACTATGGCTACACCTTC

abundance: NA
len: 16
j_gene: TRBJ2-4
d_gene: NA
v_gene: TRBV10-3
CDR3aa: CAISERSGGVKNIQYF
CDR3nt: TGTGCCATCAGTGAAAGGTCCGGGGGAGTCAAAAACATTCAGTACTTC

abundance: NA
len: 16
j_gene: TRBJ2-7
d_gene: TRBD2
v_gene: TRBV4-1
CDR3aa: CASSQGRASGSYEQYF
CDR3nt: TGCGCCAGCAGCCAAGGAAGGGCTAGCGGATCCTACGAGCAGTACTTC

abundance: NA
len: 14
j_gene: TRBJ2-7
d_gene: NA
v_gene: TRBV7-8
CDR3aa: CASSLEAEDYEQYF
CDR3nt: TGTGCCAGCAGCTTAGAAGCTGAAGACTACGAGCAGTACTTC

abundance: NA
len: 13
j_gene: TRBJ1-1
d_gene: TRBD1
v_gene: TRBV5-4
CDR3aa: CASSFPGTAEAFF
CDR3nt: TGTGCCAGCAGCTTCCCCGGGACAGCCGAAGCTTTCTTT

abundance: NA
len: 13
j_gene: TRBJ2-2
d_gene: NA
v_gene: TRBV7-2
CDR3aa: CASSPSRTGELFF
CDR3nt: TGTGCCAGCAGCCCCTCCCGCACCGGGGAGCTGTTTTTT

abundance: NA
len: 14
j_gene: TRBJ1-5
d_gene: NA
v_gene: TRBV11-2
CDR3aa: CASSLTRGNQPQHF
CDR3nt: TGTGCCAGCAGTTTGACGCGGGGCAATCAGCCCCAGCATTTT

abundance: NA
len: 15
j_gene: TRBJ2-3
d_gene: TRBD2
v_gene: TRBV7-6
CDR3aa: CASSLVGTNTDTQYF
CDR3nt: TGTGCCAGCAGCTTAGTGGGGACTAACACAGATACGCAGTATTTT

abundance: NA
len: 17
j_gene: TRBJ2-6
d_gene: NA
v_gene: TRBV19
CDR3aa: CASSLPGTMSGANVLTF
CDR3nt: TGTGCCAGTAGTCTCCCCGGGACAATGTCTGGGGCCAACGTCCTGACTTTC

abundance: NA
len: 14
j_gene: TRBJ2-7
d_gene: TRBD1
v_gene: TRBV18
CDR3aa: CASSPRDRVYEQYF
CDR3nt: TGTGCCAGCTCACCCCGGGACAGGGTCTACGAGCAGTACTTC

abundance: NA
len: 13
j_gene: TRBJ2-5
d_gene: NA
v_gene: TRBV5-1
CDR3aa: CASSFFNQETQYF
CDR3nt: TGCGCCAGCAGCTTTTTCAACCAAGAGACCCAGTACTTC

abundance: few
len: 12
j_gene: TRBJ1-1
d_gene: NA
v_gene: TRBV2
CDR3aa: CATAGAALEAFF
CDR3nt: TGTGCCACCGCAGGTGCAGCCCTTGAAGCTTTCTTT

abundance: NA
len: 14
j_gene: TRBJ2-6
d_gene: NA
v_gene: TRBV9
CDR3aa: CASSQGTLLDVLTF
CDR3nt: TGTGCCAGCAGCCAGGGGACATTGCTAGACGTCCTGACTTTC

abundance: NA
len: 13
j_gene: TRBJ1-1
d_gene: NA
v_gene: TRBV1
CDR3aa: CTSSSPVATEAFF
CDR3nt: TGCACCAGCAGCTCGCCTGTAGCGACTGAAGCTTTCTTT

abundance: NA
len: 12
j_gene: TRBJ2-1
d_gene: TRBD1
v_gene: TRBV10-3
CDR3aa: CAISESGQGPFF
CDR3nt: TGTGCCATCAGTGAGTCGGGACAGGGACCGTTCTTC

abundance: NA
len: 16
j_gene: TRBJ1-4
d_gene: NA
v_gene: TRBV7-7
CDR3aa: CASSPPLKRRNEKLFF
CDR3nt: TGTGCCAGCAGCCCCCCGCTTAAAAGGAGGAATGAAAAACTGTTTTTT

abundance: NA
len: 16
j_gene: TRBJ2-5
d_gene: TRBD2
v_gene: TRBV5-1
CDR3aa: CASSSGLAGGQETQYF
CDR3nt: TGCGCCAGCAGCTCCGGACTAGCGGGGGGTCAAGAGACCCAGTACTTC

abundance: once
len: 14
j_gene: TRBJ1-1
d_gene: NA
v_gene: TRBV27
CDR3aa: CASSLDRGLTEAFF
CDR3nt: TGTGCCAGCAGTTTAGATCGCGGTCTTACTGAAGCTTTCTTT

abundance: NA
len: 14
j_gene: TRBJ1-1
d_gene: NA
v_gene: TRBV9
CDR3aa: CASSSQTRGTEAFF
CDR3nt: TGTGCCAGCAGCAGTCAAACACGGGGCACTGAAGCTTTCTTT

abundance: few
len: 15
j_gene: TRBJ1-5
d_gene: TRBD1
v_gene: TRBV6-6
CDR3aa: CASRTGQGNNQPQHF
CDR3nt: TGTGCCAGCAGGACTGGACAGGGGAACAATCAGCCCCAGCATTTT

abundance: NA
len: 15
j_gene: TRBJ1-3
d_gene: NA
v_gene: TRBV5-4
CDR3aa: CASSLWGGSGNTIYF
CDR3nt: TGTGCCAGCAGCTTGTGGGGGGGCTCTGGAAACACCATATATTTT

abundance: NA
len: 15
j_gene: TRBJ1-1
d_gene: NA
v_gene: TRBV7-6
CDR3aa: CASSLGGPWDTEAFF
CDR3nt: TGTGCCAGCAGCTTAGGAGGGCCCTGGGACACTGAAGCTTTCTTT

abundance: NA
len: 13
j_gene: TRBJ2-2
d_gene: NA
v_gene: TRBV6-1
CDR3aa: CASSDIPGLELFF
CDR3nt: TGTGCCAGCAGTGACATCCCGGGACTGGAGCTGTTTTTT

abundance: NA
len: 15
j_gene: TRBJ2-2
d_gene: TRBD2
v_gene: TRBV5-8
CDR3aa: CASSASGMNTGELFF
CDR3nt: TGTGCCAGCAGCGCTAGCGGGATGAACACCGGGGAGCTGTTTTTT

abundance: few
len: 14
j_gene: TRBJ1-5
d_gene: NA
v_gene: TRBV5-4
CDR3aa: CASSREGVNQPQHF
CDR3nt: TGTGCCAGCAGCCGCGAGGGGGTCAATCAGCCCCAGCATTTT

abundance: NA
len: 15
j_gene: TRBJ2-3
d_gene: TRBD1
v_gene: TRBV7-2
CDR3aa: CASSLSGTGGDTQYF
CDR3nt: TGTGCCAGCAGCTTGAGCGGGACAGGGGGTGATACGCAGTATTTT

abundance: NA
len: 13
j_gene: TRBJ2-7
d_gene: TRBD1
v_gene: TRBV6-5
CDR3aa: CASSYRDRGEQYF
CDR3nt: TGTGCCAGCAGTTATAGGGACAGGGGGGAGCAGTACTTC

abundance: NA
len: 17
j_gene: TRBJ2-2
d_gene: NA
v_gene: TRBV5-1
CDR3aa: CASSFRWGIGTTGELFF
CDR3nt: TGCGCCAGCAGCTTCCGATGGGGGATTGGGACTACCGGGGAGCTGTTTTTT

abundance: NA
len: 15
j_gene: TRBJ1-1
d_gene: TRBD1
v_gene: TRBV27
CDR3aa: CASSPDRSKNTEAFF
CDR3nt: TGTGCCAGCAGCCCGGACAGGTCAAAGAACACTGAAGCTTTCTTT

abundance: few
len: 15
j_gene: TRBJ2-1
d_gene: TRBD2
v_gene: TRBV19
CDR3aa: CASSMSSGGFNEQFF
CDR3nt: TGTGCCAGTAGTATGAGTAGCGGGGGTTTCAATGAGCAGTTCTTC

abundance: NA
len: 17
j_gene: TRBJ2-4
d_gene: TRBD2
v_gene: TRBV5-1
CDR3aa: CASSFTTSGKRVNIQYF
CDR3nt: TGCGCCAGCAGCTTTACGACTAGCGGGAAAAGGGTAAACATTCAGTACTTC

abundance: few
len: 12
j_gene: TRBJ1-1
d_gene: NA
v_gene: TRBV29-1
CDR3aa: CSGTPGNTEAFF
CDR3nt: TGCAGCGGTACGCCGGGTAACACTGAAGCTTTCTTT

abundance: NA
len: 15
j_gene: TRBJ2-2
d_gene: NA
v_gene: TRBV18
CDR3aa: CASSLGPGQPGELFF
CDR3nt: TGTGCCAGCTCACTAGGCCCTGGGCAGCCCGGGGAGCTGTTTTTT

abundance: NA
len: 18
j_gene: TRBJ2-7
d_gene: TRBD2
v_gene: TRBV4-1
CDR3aa: CASSQEVLAGVTGYEQYF
CDR3nt: TGCGCCAGCAGCCAAGAGGTGCTAGCGGGAGTCACCGGCTACGAGCAGTACTTC

abundance: once
len: 16
j_gene: TRBJ2-2
d_gene: TRBD1
v_gene: TRBV10-2
CDR3aa: CASSEYPQGASGELFF
CDR3nt: TGCGCCAGCAGTGAGTACCCGCAGGGGGCATCCGGGGAGCTGTTTTTT

abundance: NA
len: 17
j_gene: TRBJ2-7
d_gene: TRBD1
v_gene: TRBV12-5
CDR3aa: CASGLGPPRQGGHEQYF
CDR3nt: TGTGCTAGTGGTTTGGGGCCCCCCCGACAGGGGGGCCACGAGCAGTACTTC

abundance: few
len: 19
j_gene: TRBJ1-6
d_gene: NA
v_gene: TRBV19
CDR3aa: CASSIFSPRRGSYNSPLHF
CDR3nt: TGTGCCAGTAGTATATTCTCGCCCCGTCGAGGCTCTTATAATTCACCCCTCCACTTT

abundance: NA
len: 12
j_gene: TRBJ2-1
d_gene: NA
v_gene: TRBV29-1
CDR3aa: CSGSVSYNEQFF
CDR3nt: TGCAGCGGCTCGGTCTCCTACAATGAGCAGTTCTTC

abundance: NA
len: 13
j_gene: TRBJ1-1
d_gene: NA
v_gene: TRBV30
CDR3aa: CAWRPPGGAEAFF
CDR3nt: TGTGCCTGGAGACCTCCAGGAGGCGCTGAAGCTTTCTTT